This T cell receptor beta chain was recorded in a study of graft-versus-host responses after intestinal transplantation. At the level of the study: Recipients uniformly received anti-thymocyte globulin induction, followed by tacrolimus and steroids for three to four years.

V lost 2 bases and J 3 bases, leaving 8 bases between the germline ends. There are 13 residues in the CDR3. In germline, CDR1 is MGHRA, CDR2 YSYEKL. In regard to this clone: The antigen is unknown.

Study results and caveats: Allograft graft-versus-host to host-versus-graft clonal ratios ran high in patients with graft-donor T cell macrochimerism. Among recipient marrow samples, GvH clones were found; some appeared first in ileum or blood.

The assay was immunoSEQ multiplex PCR, and TCRdb's table has in-frame clones only and misses some. This repertoire shows tens of thousands of clones, 89% found once; its top ten account for less than 6.5%. The V call is TRBV4-1, the J call TRBJ2-7; D ambiguous. This clonotype was obtained from a human patient who received an intestinal transplant, so some T cells may come from the graft donor. This specimen was PBMCs, taken approximately 65 days after intestinal transplantation. CDR3 bases: TGCGCCAGCAGCCAACGAAGATTCTACGAGCAGTACTTC. This translates into CASSQRRFYEQYF.